The rows below give T cell receptor beta chains drawn from one sample of a study of Graves' ophthalmopathy and Graves' hyperthyroidism. From the multiplex PCR reads, TCRdb called clonotypes with MiXCR, one entry per CDR3 protein. The table includes 740,000 or so distinct CDR3 sequences, 40% detected once. Source material: peripheral blood. All receptors derive from an adult man with Graves' ophthalmopathy. The CDR3 runs from the conserved cysteine through the conserved F or W. A D gene is named only where the DNA matches it firmly. A row's size may be missing; if present it is once, few, many or a size class.

D gene,J gene,clone size,V gene,CDR3 protein,CDR3 DNA
TRBD1,TRBJ2-7,many,TRBV25-1,CASRGTGTGSGEQYF,TGTGCCAGCAGGGGTACCGGGACAGGATCGGGCGAGCAGTACTTC
TRBD2,TRBJ2-7,-,TRBV11-1,CASSFVGSGNEQYF,TGTGCCAGCAGCTTCGTTGGGAGCGGGAATGAGCAGTACTTC
-,TRBJ1-2,few,TRBV10-3,CASSESLPHYTF,TGTGCCAGCAGTGAATCCCTACCTCACTACACCTTC
TRBD1,TRBJ1-1,few,TRBV19,CASTIGTGVWLNTEAFF,TGTGCCAGTACTATCGGGACAGGGGTTTGGTTGAACACTGAAGCTTTCTTT
-,TRBJ1-3,-,TRBV5-4,CASSLHGVGNTIYF,TGTGCCAGCAGCTTACACGGAGTTGGAAACACCATATATTTT
-,TRBJ1-2,-,TRBV12-3/TRBV12-4,CASSRDFYGYTF,TGTGCCAGCAGTCGGGACTTTTATGGCTACACCTTC
-,TRBJ1-4,-,TRBV5-5,CASSLRTANEKLFF,TGTGCCAGCAGCCTGCGTACGGCGAATGAAAAACTGTTTTTT
TRBD2,TRBJ2-7,many,TRBV11-3,CASSLVLTSGGYEQYF,TGTGCCAGCAGCTTAGTGTTAACTAGCGGGGGATACGAGCAGTACTTC
-,TRBJ2-7,many,TRBV7-9,CASSLNGLIYEQYF,TGTGCCAGCAGTCTAAATGGTCTTATCTACGAGCAGTACTTC
-,TRBJ2-2,few,TRBV29-1,CSVAPGTGELFF,TGCAGCGTTGCCCCGGGAACCGGGGAGCTGTTTTTT
TRBD1,TRBJ1-4,-,TRBV15,CATSRVTGDEKLFF,TGTGCCACCAGCAGGGTTACAGGGGATGAAAAACTGTTTTTT
TRBD1,TRBJ2-6,few,TRBV6-1,CASSEAQGAANVLTF,TGTGCCAGCAGTGAAGCACAGGGGGCGGCCAACGTCCTGACTTTC
TRBD1,TRBJ1-1,-,TRBV25-1,CASSPNRQGTGTEAFF,TGTGCCAGCTCACCGAATCGACAGGGTACGGGCACTGAAGCTTTCTTT
-,TRBJ2-7,many,TRBV7-9,CASSLGVGALASHEQYF,TGTGCCAGCAGCTTAGGCGTTGGGGCCCTAGCCTCCCACGAGCAGTACTTC
TRBD2,TRBJ2-5,-,TRBV7-2,CASNPTSAQETQYF,TGTGCCAGCAATCCGACTAGCGCCCAAGAGACCCAGTACTTC
-,TRBJ1-5,-,TRBV2,CASRYLVGGMSNQPQHF,TGTGCCAGCAGATACCTGGTGGGGGGTATGAGCAATCAGCCCCAGCATTTT
-,TRBJ2-2,-,TRBV7-9,CASSLDPTGELFF,TGTGCCAGCAGCTTGGATCCCACCGGGGAGCTGTTTTTT
-,TRBJ2-2,few,TRBV2,CATNYRAGELFF,TGTGCCACAAATTACAGGGCCGGGGAGCTGTTTTTT
-,TRBJ2-7,-,TRBV9,CASSFGTFDSYEQYF,TGCGCCAGCAGCTTTGGGACCTTTGACTCCTACGAGCAGTACTTC
TRBD1,TRBJ1-4,many,TRBV2,CASNRGDATNEKLFF,TGTGCCAGCAACAGGGGTGATGCAACTAATGAAAAACTGTTTTTT
TRBD2,TRBJ2-7,-,TRBV7-9,CAISLVWGLAVSYEQYF,TGTGCCATCAGCTTGGTTTGGGGACTAGCGGTTTCGTACGAGCAGTACTTC
-,TRBJ1-2,-,TRBV7-8,CASSMDLKGAQGRHGYTF,TGTGCCAGCAGCATGGACCTAAAAGGGGCCCAGGGCAGACATGGCTACACCTTC
TRBD1,TRBJ1-6,-,TRBV25-1,CASSRQGDNSPLHF,TGTGCCAGCAGTAGGCAGGGGGATAATTCACCCCTCCACTTT
-,TRBJ1-2,-,TRBV6-1,CASSLSNPGGYTF,TGTGCCAGCAGTTTATCGAATCCGGGAGGCTACACCTTC
-,TRBJ2-2,-,TRBV25-1,CASSLIQDTGELFF,TGTGCCAGCAGCCTTATACAGGACACCGGGGAGCTGTTTTTT
-,TRBJ1-2,-,TRBV29-1,CSVEGGGAFWGYTF,TGCAGCGTTGAAGGGGGGGGCGCTTTCTGGGGCTACACCTTC